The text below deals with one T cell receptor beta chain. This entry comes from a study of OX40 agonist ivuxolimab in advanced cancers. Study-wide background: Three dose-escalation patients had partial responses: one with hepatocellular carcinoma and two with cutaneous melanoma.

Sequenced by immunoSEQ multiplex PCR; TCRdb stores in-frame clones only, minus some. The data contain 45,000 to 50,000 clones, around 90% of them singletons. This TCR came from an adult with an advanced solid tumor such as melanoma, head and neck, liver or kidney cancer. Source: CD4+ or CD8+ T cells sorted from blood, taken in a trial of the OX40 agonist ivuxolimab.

Here the CDR3 reads CASSPGTGGNQPQHF. The CDR3 nucleotides are TGTGCCAGCTCACCGGGGACAGGGGGGAATCAGCCCCAGCATTTT. V and J are TRBV18 and TRBJ1-5; 11 nucleotides match TRBD1. The CDR3 spans 15 residues. Per the germline V gene, CDR1 is KGHSH and CDR2 is LQKENI. Trimming cost V 3 bases and J 4 bases; bases outside gene matches: 2.